These 5 T cell receptor beta chains came from one sample sequenced in a study of cytomegalovirus exposure and HLA in healthy donors. Vbeta (60) and Jbeta (13) primers were used in the PCR. TCRdb keeps only in-frame clones here, not all; method: immunoSEQ multiplex PCR. The table shows 160,000 or so clones, with 70% to 80% occurring only once. The sequenced sample consisted of PBMCs. These receptors originate from a man aged 55-75 years in good health and CMV-seronegative.

This clone was recorded a few times. The chain links TRBV27 to TRBJ1-2, with a weak D call TRBD1 (5 bases). The V end lost 1 base, the J end lost 2 bases, and 23 bases lay between the germline ends. The CDR3 has 19 amino acids. Germline V gene sequence: CDR1 MNHEY, CDR2 SMNVEV (reference sequence). CDR3 loop: CASSLFSPSAGGDNYGYTF. DNA for the CDR3: TGTGCCAGCAGTTTATTTAGCCCCAGCGCGGGGGGGGACAACTATGGCTACACCTTC.

The chain uses TRBV7-8 and TRBJ1-4; TRBD1 aligns across 7 bases. Germline V gene lookup returns CDR1 SGHVS and CDR2 FQNEAQ. CDR3 size: 17 residues. V lost 3 bases to trimming and J lost 7 bases; unmatched junction nucleotides: 14. The CDR3 region is CASSFVPGQPGFEKLFF. CDR3 DNA: TGTGCCAGCAGCTTTGTCCCGGGACAGCCCGGTTTTGAAAAACTGTTTTTT.

This sequence joins TRBV4-1 and TRBJ1-3; 10 nucleotides match TRBD1. The J segment lost 4 bases and the V segment lost 1 base, leaving 10 bases of the junction unmatched. CDR1 MGHRA and CDR2 YSYEKL come from the germline V gene. The CDR3 has 18 residues. CDR3 sequence (DNA): TGCGCCAGCAGCCAAGTTGTCCCGACAGGGGGCGAGGGAAACACCATATATTTT. Protein product: CASSQVVPTGGEGNTIYF.

The chain carries TRBV27 and TRBJ1-2; 9 nucleotides agree with TRBD1. Germline CDR1 is MNHEY and CDR2 is SMNVEV (reference sequence). Trimming removed 6 bases from V and 4 bases from J; junction bases left unmatched: 9. This CDR3 region has 15 residues. CDR3 in DNA: TGTGCCAGCAGGATAAGGGGGACAGGGACCTATGGCTACACCTTC. As protein: CASRIRGTGTYGYTF.

This chain's CDR3 is CASSLDPGQPQHF. CDR3 DNA sequence: TGTGCCAGCAGCTTGGACCCGGGGCAGCCCCAGCATTTT. The chain has TRBV5-4 and TRBJ1-5; D gene uncertain. V lost 0 bases, J lost 7 bases, and 8 bases lay in between. The CDR3 is 13 amino acids. CDR1 is SGHNT, CDR2 YYREEE, per germline (reference sequence).